This T cell receptor beta chain was sequenced for a study of identifying expanded T cells in peripheral blood. Healthy donors had no documented immune events, such as infections, while sampled. Turning to this clone: What it binds is not known.

Whole-study findings and limits: Approximately 2-week clone count variance significantly increased as total template count grew. Over around two and four weeks, about 15 and 19 clones changed, versus around 1.3 between replicates.

Clones were read by immunoSEQ multiplex PCR, and TCRdb kept only the in-frame ones, dropping some. The data hold more than 50,000 clones, with about 85% observed a single time. Germline CDR1 MNHNS, CDR2 SASEGT. The length of the CDR3 is 14 residues. Trimming took off 9 bases at V and 0 bases at J, with 14 bases between the two ends. The genes are TRBV6-1 and TRBJ1-2, with D uncertain. What was sequenced was blood. This clonotype originated in a person between 18 and 70 years old in good health. The CDR3 spells CASSFPTANYGYTF. For the CDR3, the DNA is TGTGCCAGTAGCTTCCCGACGGCTAACTATGGCTACACCTTC.